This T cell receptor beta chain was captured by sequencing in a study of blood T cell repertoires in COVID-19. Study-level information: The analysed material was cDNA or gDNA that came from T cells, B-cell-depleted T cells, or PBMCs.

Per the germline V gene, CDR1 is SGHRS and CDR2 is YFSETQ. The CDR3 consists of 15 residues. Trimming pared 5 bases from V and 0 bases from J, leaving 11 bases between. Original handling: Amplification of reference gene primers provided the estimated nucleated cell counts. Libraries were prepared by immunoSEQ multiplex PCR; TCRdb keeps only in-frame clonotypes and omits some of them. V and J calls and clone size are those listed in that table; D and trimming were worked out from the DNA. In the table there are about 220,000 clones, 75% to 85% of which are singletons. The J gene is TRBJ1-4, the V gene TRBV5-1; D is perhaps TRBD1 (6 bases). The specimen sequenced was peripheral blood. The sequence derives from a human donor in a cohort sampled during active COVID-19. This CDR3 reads CASRRTESTNEKLFF. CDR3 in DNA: TGCGCCAGCAGACGGACAGAGTCAACTAATGAAAAACTGTTTTTT.